The text below deals with one TCR beta chain. The target antigen is unknown. The same CDR3 can be traced to other DNA sequences in this sample. All donors were healthy HIV-negative adults lacking recent acute infections or vaccinations. There were only Caucasian adults among the donors, and all lived in Nashville, Tennessee. The data stem from a study of shared clonotypes between healthy human individuals. Libraries were prepared by immunoSEQ multiplex PCR; TCRdb keeps only in-frame clonotypes and omits some of them. Of more than 2,000,000 clones in the sample, approximately 93% were seen once. Findings of the study overall: Incomplete sequencing of sorted subsets was indicated by rarefaction despite large depth. It was the non-shared clonotypes that had lower generation probabilities than clonotypes shared by all four donors.

This receptor was obtained from a man in his late teens or twenties in good health. Some clones in this sample may be carry-over from other donors' samples. Sequencing input: naive CD4+ T cells from PBMCs. Subset noted: CD45RA+ positively selected.

CDR3: CASSLREGTYEQYF. CDR3 bases: TGTGCCAGCAGCTTACGGGAGGGAACCTACGAGCAGTACTTC. The J gene is TRBJ2-7, the V gene TRBV7-3, with 8 bases identical to TRBD2. The CDR3 is made up of 14 amino acids. The V gene end was trimmed by 2 bases and the J gene end by 2 bases; junction bases not matched to a gene: 2. Germline loops: CDR1 SGHTA, CDR2 FQGTGA.